The next 25 T cell receptor beta chains were all read from a single sample in a study of blood T cell repertoires in COVID-19. The method was immunoSEQ multiplex PCR; TCRdb's version includes in-frame clones alone and lacks a portion of them. The table has about 140,000 clones, almost 80% seen once. Sequencing input: PBMCs or T cells enriched from blood (not recorded which). All receptors come from a woman in her fifties or sixties who had recovered from COVID-19.

The chain carries TRBV6-6 and TRBJ1-4; possibly TRBD1 for D (5 bases). V lost 6 bases and J 8 bases, leaving 16 bases between the germline ends. CDR1 and CDR2 (germline): MNHNY, SVGAGI (reference sequence). CDR3 size: 14 residues. The CDR3 reads CASSFQGGGEKLFF. The CDR3 bases are TGTGCCAGCAGCTTCCAGGGAGGAGGCGAAAAACTGTTTTTT.

This clone was recorded a few times. V gene TRBV19 combines with J gene TRBJ1-1, with D tentatively TRBD1 (5 bases). The CDR3 has 15 amino acids. Trimming took off 5 bases at V and 8 bases at J, with 21 bases between the two ends. Germline assignment: CDR1 LNHDA and CDR2 SQIVND (reference sequence). The CDR3 sequence is CASSATDDSKTEAFF. CDR3 bases: TGTGCCAGTAGTGCGACAGATGATTCGAAAACCGAAGCTTTCTTT.

This chain uses TRBV11-1 with TRBJ1-3; no firm D call. V shed 5 bases and J shed 4 bases, with 6 bases lying between them. This CDR3 contains 12 residues. Germline V gives CDR1 SGHAT, CDR2 FQDESV (reference sequence). The CDR3 spells CASSPSGNTIYF. The CDR3 nucleotides read TGTGCCAGCAGCCCATCAGGAAACACCATATATTTT.

The rearrangement uses TRBV3-1 (or the pseudogene TRBV3-2) and TRBJ2-7, with 12 nucleotides matching TRBD2. With V trimmed by 0 bases and J by 2 bases, 17 bases remained unmatched. Germline loops: CDR1 LGHDT, CDR2 YNNKEL (reference sequence). The CDR3 totals 21 residues. Here the CDR3 reads CASSQDHTRAGLAGRPYEQYF. The CDR3, as DNA: TGTGCCAGCAGCCAAGATCATACTCGGGCCGGACTAGCGGGGCGCCCCTACGAGCAGTACTTC.

The CDR3 DNA sequence: TGTGCCAGCATTCGTGGAGGGGCAGGCTCTGGGGCCAACGTCCTGACTTTC. As protein: CASIRGGAGSGANVLTF. The J gene is TRBJ2-6, the V gene TRBV25-1; possible D gene TRBD2, 6 bases. Deletions cut 7 bases from V and 0 bases from J, with 16 bases between. The CDR3 contains 17 residues. Per germline, CDR1 MGHDK and CDR2 SYGVNS.

This chain uses TRBV30 with TRBJ2-1, with D possibly matching TRBD2 (7 bases). The CDR3 has 16 residues. Germline V CDR1 and CDR2: GTSNPN, SVGIG (reference sequence). Trimming removed 6 bases at V and 3 bases at J, with 21 bases between. The CDR3 DNA is TGTGCCTGCAAGGGGGGGCCCCCCGTGGGCTACAATGAGCAGTTCTTC. This sequence encodes CACKGGPPVGYNEQFF.

The chain uses TRBV19 and TRBJ1-6; D unresolved. Germline V gene lookup returns CDR1 LNHDA and CDR2 SQIVND (reference sequence). Trimming took 6 bases from V and 0 from J, leaving 12 bases between them. The CDR3 sequence is 16 residues long. CDR3: CASSMEVSSYNSPLHF. DNA of the CDR3: TGTGCCAGTAGCATGGAGGTGAGCTCCTATAATTCACCCCTCCACTTT.

The rearrangement links TRBV9 to TRBJ1-4, with 8 bases that match TRBD1. The CDR3 length is 15 residues. Trimming removed 3 bases from V and 2 bases from J; junction bases left unmatched: 3. Germline values: CDR1 SGDLS, CDR2 YYNGEE. The DNA of the CDR3 is TGTGCCAGCAGCGAGGGACAGGCGACTAATGAAAAACTGTTTTTT. Translating it yields CASSEGQATNEKLFF.

The V call is TRBV30, the J call TRBJ2-7; 7 nucleotides agree with TRBD1. This CDR3 comprises 13 residues. V dropped 7 bases and J dropped 6; count of bases not matched to a gene: 12. In germline, CDR1 is GTSNPN, CDR2 SVGIG (reference sequence). The CDR3 spells CAYTRGQVGEQYF. CDR3 bases: TGTGCCTACACAAGGGGGCAGGTAGGCGAGCAGTACTTC.

The CDR3 sequence: CASSWTGGAYEQYF. The CDR3 region has the DNA TGTGCCAGCAGCTGGACAGGGGGCGCGTACGAGCAGTACTTC. The V call is TRBV14, the J call TRBJ2-7, with TRBD1 matching over 11 bases. The CDR3 is 14 residues long. J lost 4 bases, V lost 5 bases, and 4 bases had no gene match. Germline V gives CDR1 SGHDN, CDR2 FVKESK.

The CDR3 spells CASSLVVGDYEQYF. DNA of the CDR3: TGTGCCAGCAGCTTAGTTGTGGGAGACTACGAGCAGTACTTC. The chain is built from TRBV7-9 and TRBJ2-7, with a weak D call TRBD2 (5 bases). Germline values: CDR1 SEHNR, CDR2 FQNEAQ (reference sequence). The CDR3 is made up of 14 amino acids. Trimming took off 1 base at V and 3 bases at J, with 10 bases between the two ends.

V and J are TRBV5-1 and TRBJ1-1, with TRBD1 as a possible D gene (5 bases). This CDR3 is built from 15 residues. The V and J ends lost 0 bases and 5 bases respectively, with 14 bases between them. From germline, CDR1 is SGHRS and CDR2 YFSETQ. The CDR3 protein is CASSLDWGSRTEAFF. Here the CDR3 DNA reads TGCGCCAGCAGCTTGGACTGGGGCAGTAGGACTGAAGCTTTCTTT.

V is TRBV21-1 and J is TRBJ1-3; TRBD1, as called in the table, went unchecked against the DNA. TRBV21-1 is described as a pseudogene. CDR3 length equals 17 residues. The CDR3 sequence: CASSIRGTGESGNTIYF. The CDR3, as DNA: TGTGCCAGCAGCATCAGGGGGACAGGCGAATCTGGAAACACCATATATTTT.

This clone was counted a few times. The chain has TRBV6-5 and TRBJ2-2; D remains ambiguous. V lost 6 bases and J 6 bases, leaving 14 bases between the germline ends. Per germline, CDR1 MNHEY and CDR2 SVGAGI. This CDR3 region has 14 residues. CDR3 protein: CASRRQARSGELFF. The CDR3 coding sequence is TGTGCCAGCAGACGTCAGGCCCGATCCGGGGAGCTGTTTTTT.

This clone showed up just a few times. The CDR3 region has the DNA TGCAGTTCCCTAAGCACAGATACGCAGTATTTT. This gives the protein CSSLSTDTQYF. This chain connects TRBV20-1 to TRBJ2-3; D remains ambiguous. V was trimmed by 8 bases and J by 0 bases, leaving 6 bases between them. The CDR3 has 11 residues. Germline V CDR1 and CDR2: DFQATT, SNEGSKA (reference sequence).

The chain employs TRBV5-1 and TRBJ2-3; 9 nucleotides align to TRBD2. This CDR3 spans 15 amino acids. Germline V gene lookup returns CDR1 SGHRS and CDR2 YFSETQ. Trimming cost V 3 bases and J 4 bases; bases outside gene matches: 6. CDR3 sequence: CASSSGGTSSDTQYF. CDR3 DNA sequence: TGCGCCAGCAGCTCAGGGGGGACTAGCTCAGATACGCAGTATTTT.

The chain has TRBV6-5 and TRBJ2-7, with a weak D call TRBD2 (5 bases). V lost 6 bases, J lost 2 bases, and 14 bases lay in between. Germline values: CDR1 MNHEY, CDR2 SVGAGI. The CDR3 loop spans 14 amino acids. This chain's CDR3 is CASSARELTYEQYF. The CDR3 DNA reads TGTGCCAGCAGCGCCCGGGAATTGACCTACGAGCAGTACTTC.

The chain couples TRBV4-1 to TRBJ2-3, with 10 bases matching TRBD1. The junction had 7 bases not matched to a gene; V was cut back by 1 base and J by 6 bases. Germline V lookup: CDR1 MGHRA, CDR2 YSYEKL. The CDR3 runs 16 residues. The CDR3 nucleotides are TGCGCCAGCAGCCAAGCCGGGACAGGGGCTTCGGATACGCAGTATTTT. Amino acid sequence: CASSQAGTGASDTQYF.

The chain joins TRBV27 to TRBJ2-3; D is undetermined. V lost 2 bases and J lost 6, with 12 bases in between. CDR1 is MNHEY and CDR2 is SMNVEV in the germline V gene (reference sequence). This CDR3 is built from 14 residues. CDR3 residues: CASSLPRLSDTQYF. CDR3 DNA: TGTGCCAGCAGTTTACCCCGTCTTTCCGATACGCAGTATTTT.

The rearrangement uses TRBV19 and TRBJ1-2; 7 bases fit TRBD1. The CDR3 consists of 13 residues. Germline loops: CDR1 LNHDA, CDR2 SQIVND (reference sequence). V trimming: 3 bases; J trimming: 3 bases; junction bases outside the gene matches: 1. CDR3 protein: CASSIGQDYGYTF. CDR3 sequence (DNA): TGTGCCAGTAGTATCGGACAGGACTATGGCTACACCTTC.

This clone was detected only a few times. V gene TRBV3-1 (or the pseudogene TRBV3-2) combines with J gene TRBJ2-2; weak D call: TRBD2 (6 bases). The CDR3 length is 13 residues. The V gene's germline CDR1 is LGHDT and CDR2 YNNKEL (reference sequence). Trimming took off 4 bases at V and 7 bases at J, with 10 bases between the two ends. The CDR3 loop reads CASSLAGIGELFF. DNA for the CDR3: TGTGCCAGCAGCCTTGCGGGGATCGGGGAGCTGTTTTTT.

The chain links TRBV28 to TRBJ2-7; 9 bases fit TRBD1. The CDR3 has 14 amino acids. The V segment lost 5 bases and the J segment 5 bases; nucleotides outside the gene matches: 7. Germline V lookup: CDR1 MDHEN, CDR2 SYDVKM. CDR3 protein: CASSPGTGKDEQYF. In DNA form, the CDR3 reads TGTGCCAGCAGTCCCGGGACAGGGAAGGACGAGCAGTACTTC.

This clone was counted between two and nine times. The CDR3 bases are TGTGCCAGCAGCCGTTACCCCGACAGGCATGATGGCTACACCTTC. Its protein product is CASSRYPDRHDGYTF. V and J are TRBV11-3 and TRBJ1-2; weak D call: TRBD1 (6 bases). The CDR3 covers 15 residues. V was cut by 5 bases and J by 6 bases, with 19 bases left in between. The germline V gene encodes CDR1 SGHNT and CDR2 YENEEA.

This clone was recorded a few times. The chain recombines TRBV20-1 with TRBJ2-5; 8 bases are a match to TRBD2. This CDR3 has 13 amino acids. Looked up from germline, CDR1 is DFQATT and CDR2 is SNEGSKA (reference sequence). With 3 bases clipped from V and 9 bases from J, the junction kept 9 bases outside the gene matches. The DNA for the CDR3 is TGCAGTGCTAGTTACAACCCAGCGGGGGCCCAGTACTTC. Its protein product is CSASYNPAGAQYF.

The chain is built from TRBV5-1 and TRBJ2-7; 12 bases fit TRBD1. The CDR3 spans 16 residues. Germline V gene lookup returns CDR1 SGHRS and CDR2 YFSETQ. J lost 6 bases, V lost 4 bases, and 11 bases had no gene match. As DNA, the CDR3 is TGCGCCAGCAGCCAAGATACCGGGACAGGGGGCGCCGAGCAGTACTTC. Translating gives CASSQDTGTGGAEQYF.